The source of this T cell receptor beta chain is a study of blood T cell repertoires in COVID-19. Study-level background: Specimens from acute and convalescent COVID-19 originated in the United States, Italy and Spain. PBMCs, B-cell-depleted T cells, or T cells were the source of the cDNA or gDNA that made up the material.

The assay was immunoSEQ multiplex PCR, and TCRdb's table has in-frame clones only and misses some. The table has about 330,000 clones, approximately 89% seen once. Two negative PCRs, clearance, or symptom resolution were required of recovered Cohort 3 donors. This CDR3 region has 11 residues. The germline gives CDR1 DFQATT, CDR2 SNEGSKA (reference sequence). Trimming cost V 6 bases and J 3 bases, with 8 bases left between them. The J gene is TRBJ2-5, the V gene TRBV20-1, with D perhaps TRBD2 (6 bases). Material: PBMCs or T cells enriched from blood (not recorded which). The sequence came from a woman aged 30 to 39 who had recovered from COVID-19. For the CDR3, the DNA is TGCAGTGCCGGAGGGGAAGAGACCCAGTACTTC. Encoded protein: CSAGGEETQYF.